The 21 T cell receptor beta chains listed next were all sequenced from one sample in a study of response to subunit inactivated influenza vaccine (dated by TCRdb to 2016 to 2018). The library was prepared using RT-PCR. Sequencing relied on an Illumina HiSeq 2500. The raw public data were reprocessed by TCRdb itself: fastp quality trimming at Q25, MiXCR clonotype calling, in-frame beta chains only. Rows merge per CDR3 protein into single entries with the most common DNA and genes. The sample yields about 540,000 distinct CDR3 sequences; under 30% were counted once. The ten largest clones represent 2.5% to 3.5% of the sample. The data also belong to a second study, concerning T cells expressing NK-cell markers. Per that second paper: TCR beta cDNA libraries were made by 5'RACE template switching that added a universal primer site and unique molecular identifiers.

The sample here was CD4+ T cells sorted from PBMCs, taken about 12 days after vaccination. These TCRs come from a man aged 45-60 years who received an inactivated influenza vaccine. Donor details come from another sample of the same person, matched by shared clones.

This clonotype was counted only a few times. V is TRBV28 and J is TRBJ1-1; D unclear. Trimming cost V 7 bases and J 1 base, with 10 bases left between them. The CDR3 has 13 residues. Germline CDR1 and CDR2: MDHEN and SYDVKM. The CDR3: CASNGPENTEAFF. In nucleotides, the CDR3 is TGTGCCAGCAACGGTCCAGAGAACACTGAAGCTTTCTTT.

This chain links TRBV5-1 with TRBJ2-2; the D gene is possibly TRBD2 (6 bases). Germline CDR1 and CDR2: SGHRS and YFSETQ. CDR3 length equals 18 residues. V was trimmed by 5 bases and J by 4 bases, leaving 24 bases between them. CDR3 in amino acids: CASRDALSGTYGTGELFF. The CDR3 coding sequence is TGCGCCAGCAGGGATGCCTTATCCGGGACTTATGGCACCGGGGAGCTGTTTTTT.

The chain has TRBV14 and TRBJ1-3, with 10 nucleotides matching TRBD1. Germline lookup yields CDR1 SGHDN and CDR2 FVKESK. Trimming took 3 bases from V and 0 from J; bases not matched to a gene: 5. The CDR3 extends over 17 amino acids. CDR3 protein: CASSHRDRGISGNTIYF. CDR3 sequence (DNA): TGTGCCAGCAGCCACCGGGACAGGGGAATCTCTGGAAACACCATATATTTT.

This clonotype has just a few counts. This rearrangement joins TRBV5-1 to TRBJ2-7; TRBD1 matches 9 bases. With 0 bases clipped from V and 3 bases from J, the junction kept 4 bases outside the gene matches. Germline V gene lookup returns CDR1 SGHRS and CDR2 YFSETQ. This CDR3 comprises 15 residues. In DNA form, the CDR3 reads TGCGCCAGCAGCTTGGATACAGGGGGCCTCTACGAGCAGTACTTC. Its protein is CASSLDTGGLYEQYF.

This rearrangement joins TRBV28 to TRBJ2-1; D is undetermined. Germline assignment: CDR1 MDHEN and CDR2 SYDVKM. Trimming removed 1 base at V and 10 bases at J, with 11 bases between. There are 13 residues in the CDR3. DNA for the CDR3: TGTGCCAGCAGTTTATCAGGCAGTGAGGAGCAGTTCTTC. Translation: CASSLSGSEEQFF.

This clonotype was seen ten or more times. The chain's CDR3 is CSAMEWGNQPQHF. The CDR3 DNA reads TGCAGTGCTATGGAGTGGGGCAATCAGCCCCAGCATTTT. V usage is TRBV20-1 and J usage is TRBJ1-5; D uncertain. The germline V gene has CDR1 DFQATT and CDR2 SNEGSKA (reference sequence). V lost 4 bases to trimming and J lost 2 bases, with 9 bases between them. The CDR3 sequence is 13 residues long.

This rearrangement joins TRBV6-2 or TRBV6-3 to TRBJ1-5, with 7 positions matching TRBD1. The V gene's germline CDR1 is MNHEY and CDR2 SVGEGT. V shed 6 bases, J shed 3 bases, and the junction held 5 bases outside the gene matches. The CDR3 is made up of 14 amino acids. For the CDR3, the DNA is TGTGCCAGCAGCCCGGGACAGCCCAATCAGCCCCAGCATTTT. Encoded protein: CASSPGQPNQPQHF.

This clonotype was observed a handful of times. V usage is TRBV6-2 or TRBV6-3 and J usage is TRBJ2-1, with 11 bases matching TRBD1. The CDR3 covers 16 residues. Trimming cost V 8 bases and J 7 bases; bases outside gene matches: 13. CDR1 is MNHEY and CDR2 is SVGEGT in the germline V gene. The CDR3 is CASARIWGQGDNEQFF. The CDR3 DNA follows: TGTGCCAGCGCGCGGATTTGGGGACAGGGGGATAATGAGCAGTTCTTC.

The CDR3 sequence is CATSSLEGNEQFF. In DNA form, the CDR3 reads TGTGCCACCAGCAGCCTAGAGGGCAATGAGCAGTTCTTC. The V call is TRBV15, the J call TRBJ2-1, with TRBD2 as a possible D gene (5 bases). CDR3 length: 13 residues. V lost 3 bases and J 6 bases, leaving 9 bases between the germline ends. The germline gives CDR1 LNHNV, CDR2 YYDKDF (reference sequence).

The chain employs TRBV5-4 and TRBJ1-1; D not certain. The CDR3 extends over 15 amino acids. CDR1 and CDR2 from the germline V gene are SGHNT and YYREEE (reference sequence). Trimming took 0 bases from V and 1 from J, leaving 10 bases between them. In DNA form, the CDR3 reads TGTGCCAGCAGCTTGGAGTTGACACCGAACACTGAAGCTTTCTTT. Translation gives CASSLELTPNTEAFF.

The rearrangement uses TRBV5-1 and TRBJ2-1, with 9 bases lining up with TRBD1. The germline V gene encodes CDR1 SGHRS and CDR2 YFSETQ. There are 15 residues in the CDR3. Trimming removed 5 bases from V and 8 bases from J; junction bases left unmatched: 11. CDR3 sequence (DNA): TGCGCCAGCAGTTCCGGGACAGGGAGCTTTGATGAGCAGTTCTTC. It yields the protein CASSSGTGSFDEQFF. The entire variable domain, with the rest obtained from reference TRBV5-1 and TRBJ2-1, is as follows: KAGVTQTPRYLIKTRGQQVTLSCSPISGHRSVSWYQQTPGQGLQFLFEYFSETQRNKGNFPGRFSGRQFSNSRSEMNVSTLELGDSALYLCASSSGTGSFDEQFFGPGTRLTVL.

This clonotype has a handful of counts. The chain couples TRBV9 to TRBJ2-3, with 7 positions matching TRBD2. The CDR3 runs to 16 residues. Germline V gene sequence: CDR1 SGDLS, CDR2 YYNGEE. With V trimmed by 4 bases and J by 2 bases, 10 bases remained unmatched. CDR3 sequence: CASSTFSGVNTDTQYF. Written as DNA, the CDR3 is TGTGCCAGCAGCACATTCAGCGGGGTGAACACAGATACGCAGTATTTT.

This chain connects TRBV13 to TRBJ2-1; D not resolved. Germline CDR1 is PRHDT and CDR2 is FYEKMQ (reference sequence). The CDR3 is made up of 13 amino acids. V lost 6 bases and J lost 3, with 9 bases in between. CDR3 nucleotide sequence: TGTGCCAGCAGTGTTCTGGACTACAATGAGCAGTTCTTC. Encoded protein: CASSVLDYNEQFF.

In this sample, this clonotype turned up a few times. DNA for the CDR3: TGCGCCAGCGCCAAGGAAACAGGAGCCAAAAACATTCAGTACTTC. It encodes CASAKETGAKNIQYF. This rearrangement joins TRBV5-1 to TRBJ2-4; perhaps TRBD1 as D (5 bases). The V gene lost 7 bases and the J gene lost 0 bases, with 14 bases spanning the gap. The CDR3 runs to 15 residues. Germline CDR1 is SGHRS and CDR2 is YFSETQ.

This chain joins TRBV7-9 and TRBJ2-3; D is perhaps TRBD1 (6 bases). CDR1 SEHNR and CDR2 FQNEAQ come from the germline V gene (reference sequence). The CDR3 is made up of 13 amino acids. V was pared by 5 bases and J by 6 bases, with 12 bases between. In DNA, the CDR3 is TGTGCCAGCAGCCCCCTTCAGGGGGATACGCAGTATTTT. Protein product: CASSPLQGDTQYF.

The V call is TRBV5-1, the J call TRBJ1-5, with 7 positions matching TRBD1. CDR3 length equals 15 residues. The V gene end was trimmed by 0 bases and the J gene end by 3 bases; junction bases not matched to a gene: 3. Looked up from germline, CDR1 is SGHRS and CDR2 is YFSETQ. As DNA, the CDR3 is TGCGCCAGCAGCTTGGGAGGGGGCTACAATCAGCCCCAGCATTTT. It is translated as CASSLGGGYNQPQHF.

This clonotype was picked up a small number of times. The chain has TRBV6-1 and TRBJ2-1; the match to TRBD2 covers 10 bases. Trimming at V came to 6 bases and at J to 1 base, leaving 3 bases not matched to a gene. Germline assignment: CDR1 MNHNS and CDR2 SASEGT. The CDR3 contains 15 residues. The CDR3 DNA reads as TGTGCCAGCAGAGTAGCGGGGGGATCCTACAATGAGCAGTTCTTC. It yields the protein CASRVAGGSYNEQFF.

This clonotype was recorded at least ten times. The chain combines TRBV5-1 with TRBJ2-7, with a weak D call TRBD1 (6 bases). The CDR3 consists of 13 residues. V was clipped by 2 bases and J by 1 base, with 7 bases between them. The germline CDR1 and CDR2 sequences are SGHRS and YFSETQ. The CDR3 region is CASSFQGSYEQYF. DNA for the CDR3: TGCGCCAGCAGCTTTCAGGGGTCCTACGAGCAGTACTTC.

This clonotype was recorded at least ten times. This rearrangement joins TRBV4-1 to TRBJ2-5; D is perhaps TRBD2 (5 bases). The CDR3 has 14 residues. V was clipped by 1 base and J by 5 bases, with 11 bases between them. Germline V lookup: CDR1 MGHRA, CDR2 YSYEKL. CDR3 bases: TGCGCCAGCAGCCAAGTTGGGGAGAGTGAGACCCAGTACTTC. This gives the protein CASSQVGESETQYF.

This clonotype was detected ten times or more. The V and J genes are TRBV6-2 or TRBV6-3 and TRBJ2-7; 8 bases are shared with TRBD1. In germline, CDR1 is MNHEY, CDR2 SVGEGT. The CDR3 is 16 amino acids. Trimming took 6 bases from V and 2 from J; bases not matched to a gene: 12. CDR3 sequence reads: CASSPIPGGRTYEQYF. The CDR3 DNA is TGTGCCAGCAGCCCGATCCCAGGGGGCAGGACCTACGAGCAGTACTTC.

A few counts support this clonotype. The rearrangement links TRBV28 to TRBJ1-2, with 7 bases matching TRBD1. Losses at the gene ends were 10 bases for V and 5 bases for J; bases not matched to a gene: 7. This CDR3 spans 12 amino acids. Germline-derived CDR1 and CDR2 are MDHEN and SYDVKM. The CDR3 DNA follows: TGTGCCACCTCGACAGGGCGGTATGGCTACACCTTC. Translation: CATSTGRYGYTF.